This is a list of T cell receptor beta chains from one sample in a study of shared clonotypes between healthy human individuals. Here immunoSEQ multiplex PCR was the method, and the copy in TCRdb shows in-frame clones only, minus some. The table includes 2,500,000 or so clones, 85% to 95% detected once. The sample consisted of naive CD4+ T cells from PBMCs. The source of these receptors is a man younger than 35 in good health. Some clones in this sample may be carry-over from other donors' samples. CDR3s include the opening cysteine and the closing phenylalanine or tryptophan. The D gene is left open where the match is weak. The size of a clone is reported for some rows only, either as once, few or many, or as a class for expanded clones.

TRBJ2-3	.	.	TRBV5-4	CASSAGGKGTDTQYF	TGTGCCAGCAGCGCTGGCGGGAAAGGGACAGATACGCAGTATTTT
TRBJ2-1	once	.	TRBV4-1	CASSQEDGRVSYNEQFF	TGCGCCAGCAGCCAAGAGGATGGGCGGGTCTCCTACAATGAGCAGTTCTTC
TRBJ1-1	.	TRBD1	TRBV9	CASSVTQGSDTEAFF	TGTGCCAGCAGCGTAACACAGGGGTCGGACACTGAAGCTTTCTTT
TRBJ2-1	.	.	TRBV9	CASSVAGTSYNEQFF	TGTGCCAGCAGCGTAGCGGGGACATCTTACAATGAGCAGTTCTTC
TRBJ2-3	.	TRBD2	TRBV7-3	CASSKAGGGTDTQYF	TGTGCCAGCAGCAAAGCGGGAGGGGGCACAGATACGCAGTATTTT
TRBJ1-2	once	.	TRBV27	CASSSRESRYGYTF	TGTGCCAGCAGTTCGAGGGAGTCGAGGTATGGCTACACCTTC
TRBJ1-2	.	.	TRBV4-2	CASSQGGQIYGYTF	TGTGCCAGCAGCCAAGGGGGGCAAATCTATGGCTACACCTTC
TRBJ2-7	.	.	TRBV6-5	CASSYQGHSGEQYF	TGTGCCAGCAGTTACCAAGGACACAGCGGCGAGCAGTACTTC
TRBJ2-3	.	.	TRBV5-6	CASSSGISTDTQYF	TGTGCCAGCAGCTCTGGGATCAGCACAGATACGCAGTATTTT
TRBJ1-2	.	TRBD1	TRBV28	CASTLDRSYGYTF	TGTGCCAGCACCCTGGACAGGAGCTATGGCTACACCTTC
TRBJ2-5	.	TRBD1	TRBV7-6	CASSLNRGQETQYF	TGTGCCAGCAGCTTAAACAGGGGTCAAGAGACCCAGTACTTC
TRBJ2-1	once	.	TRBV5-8	CASSRVQGQFF	TGTGCCAGCAGTAGGGTTCAAGGGCAGTTCTTC
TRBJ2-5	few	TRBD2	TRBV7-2	CASSQVAGETQYF	TGTGCCAGCAGCCAAGTAGCGGGAGAGACCCAGTACTTC
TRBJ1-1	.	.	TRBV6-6	CASSYSPETEAFF	TGTGCCAGCAGTTACTCCCCGGAGACTGAAGCTTTCTTT
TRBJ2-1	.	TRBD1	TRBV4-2	CASSQETGTAYNEQFF	TGTGCCAGCAGCCAAGAGACCGGGACAGCATACAATGAGCAGTTCTTC
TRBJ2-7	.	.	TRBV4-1	CASSRGLAGTYEQYF	TGCGCCAGCAGCCGAGGCCTGGCAGGGACCTACGAGCAGTACTTC
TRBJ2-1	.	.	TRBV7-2	CASSFLSRLGNEQFF	TGTGCCAGCAGCTTTTTATCCCGCCTTGGGAATGAGCAGTTCTTC
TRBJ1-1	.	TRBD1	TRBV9	CASSVWTGPMNTEAFF	TGTGCCAGCAGCGTATGGACAGGACCCATGAACACTGAAGCTTTCTTT
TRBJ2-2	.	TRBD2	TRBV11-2	CATPVREGWFAGGELFF	TGTGCCACCCCCGTGCGGGAGGGCTGGTTCGCGGGCGGGGAGCTGTTTTTT
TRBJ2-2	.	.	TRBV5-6	CASSLTGNTGELFF	TGTGCCAGCAGCTTGACGGGGAACACCGGGGAGCTGTTTTTT
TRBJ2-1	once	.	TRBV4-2	CASSLRDGHNEQFF	TGTGCCAGCAGCCTCCGGGACGGCCACAATGAGCAGTTCTTC
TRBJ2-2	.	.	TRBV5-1	CASSLVVSGELFF	TGCGCCAGCAGCTTGGTGGTATCCGGGGAGCTGTTTTTT
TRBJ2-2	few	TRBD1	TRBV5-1	CASSLLGTGGNTGELFF	TGCGCCAGCAGCTTGCTGGGGACAGGGGGCAACACCGGGGAGCTGTTTTTT
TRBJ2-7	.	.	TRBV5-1	CASSLATLQSYEQYF	TGCGCCAGCAGCTTGGCCACCTTACAGTCCTACGAGCAGTACTTC
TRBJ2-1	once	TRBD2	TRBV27	CASSNLRALAEYNEQFF	TGTGCCAGCTCGAACCTTAGGGCGCTAGCGGAGTACAATGAGCAGTTCTTC
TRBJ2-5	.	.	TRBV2	CASSEGPRETQYF	TGTGCCAGCAGCGAAGGTCCACGGGAGACCCAGTACTTC
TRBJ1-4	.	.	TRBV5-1	CASSLDRAEEKLFF	TGCGCCAGCAGCTTGGACAGGGCGGAAGAAAAACTGTTTTTT
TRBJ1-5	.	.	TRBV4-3	CASSQDWGPPVTQHF	TGCGCCAGCAGCCAAGACTGGGGACCCCCGGTCACCCAGCATTTT
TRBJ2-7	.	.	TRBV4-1	CASSQEQTSREQYF	TGCGCCAGCAGCCAAGAGCAGACCTCTCGGGAGCAGTACTTC
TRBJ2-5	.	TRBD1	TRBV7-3	CASSQGQTSAETQYF	TGTGCCAGCAGCCAGGGACAGACATCAGCGGAGACCCAGTACTTC
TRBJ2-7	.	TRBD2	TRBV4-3	CASSQELAGVPYEQYF	TGCGCCAGCAGCCAAGAACTAGCGGGAGTCCCCTACGAGCAGTACTTC
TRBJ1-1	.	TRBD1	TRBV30	CAWSVQGALNTEAFF	TGTGCCTGGAGTGTACAGGGGGCCCTGAACACTGAAGCTTTCTTT
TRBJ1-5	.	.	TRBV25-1	CASSEAGEGQPQHF	TGTGCCAGCAGTGAAGCAGGGGAAGGGCAGCCCCAGCATTTT
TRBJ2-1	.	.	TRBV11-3	CASSSGGAVGMFNEQFF	TGTGCCAGCAGCTCCGGGGGAGCGGTAGGGATGTTTAATGAGCAGTTCTTC
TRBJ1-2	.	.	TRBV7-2	CASSFDRARGYTF	TGTGCCAGCAGCTTCGACCGCGCTAGGGGCTACACCTTC
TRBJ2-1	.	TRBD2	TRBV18	CASSPTGAGGYNEQFF	TGTGCCAGCTCACCAACCGGAGCGGGGGGGTACAATGAGCAGTTCTTC
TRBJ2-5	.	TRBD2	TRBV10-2	CASRETSRETQYF	TGCGCCAGCAGGGAGACTAGCAGGGAGACCCAGTACTTC
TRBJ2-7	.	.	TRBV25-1	CASRKDRTYEQYF	TGTGCCAGCAGAAAAGACAGAACCTACGAGCAGTACTTC
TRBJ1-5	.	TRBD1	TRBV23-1	CASSQSVTGGDQPQHF	TGCGCCAGCAGTCAATCGGTGACAGGGGGCGACCAGCCCCAGCATTTT
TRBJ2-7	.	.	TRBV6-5	CASSSRSGPYEQYF	TGTGCCAGCAGTAGCAGAAGCGGACCCTACGAGCAGTACTTC
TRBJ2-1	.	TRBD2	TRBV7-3	CASSLKPAGESNEQFF	TGTGCCAGCAGCCTCAAGCCAGCGGGAGAATCCAATGAGCAGTTCTTC
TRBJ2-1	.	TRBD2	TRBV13	CASSTRLAGGYNEQFF	TGTGCCAGCAGCACCCGACTAGCGGGAGGGTACAATGAGCAGTTCTTC
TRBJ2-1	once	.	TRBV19	CASSMRGTSSYNEQFF	TGTGCCAGTAGTATGCGAGGCACAAGCTCCTACAATGAGCAGTTCTTC
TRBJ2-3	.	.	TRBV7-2	CASSLRGGDTQYF	TGTGCCAGCAGCTTAAGAGGGGGGGATACGCAGTATTTT
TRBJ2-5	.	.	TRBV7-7	CASSGQLQETQYF	TGTGCCAGCAGTGGACAGCTCCAAGAGACCCAGTACTTC